A single sample is the source of the 4 T cell receptor beta chains below, sequenced in a study of T cells in Graves' hyperthyroidism and ophthalmopathy. The source material, RNA transcripts, was used to amplify TCR beta CDR3 regions. TCR CDR3 underwent first-round RT-PCR with the HTBI primer set. Each CDR3 protein is one row after TCRdb ran MiXCR on the multiplex PCR reads. Among roughly 350,000 distinct CDR3 sequences, approximately 13% were seen once, and the ten largest hold around 23%. Sequenced material: blood. The receptors originated from a woman younger than 45 with Graves' hyperthyroidism.

The chain carries TRBV14 and TRBJ2-7; D uncertain. This CDR3 spans 16 amino acids. V lost 0 bases and J 5 bases, leaving 17 bases between the germline ends. CDR1 and CDR2 (germline): SGHDN, FVKESK. CDR3 DNA: TGTGCCAGCAGCCAAGAGGCGAGGACCGACTTTAACGAGCAGTACTTC. Residues: CASSQEARTDFNEQYF.

The CDR3 DNA is TGTGCCAGCACTCACTTAAGGAGGAGCACAGATACGCAGTATTTT. Translation gives CASTHLRRSTDTQYF. J is TRBJ2-3 and V is TRBV6-2 or TRBV6-3; D possibly corresponds to TRBD2 (5 bases). Trimming removed 7 bases from V and 0 bases from J, with 14 bases in between. There are 15 residues in the CDR3. Germline lookup yields CDR1 MNHEY and CDR2 SVGEGT.

This clonotype was seen more than once but under ten times. A read error may explain this, as a much larger clone is one base away. The chain carries TRBV11-2 and TRBJ2-1, with D unclear. The CDR3 runs to 15 residues. Per germline, CDR1 SGHAT and CDR2 FQNNGV. This CDR3 reads CASSLVRLIGNGQFF. For the CDR3, the DNA is TGTGCCAGCAGCTTAGTTCGCCTTATCGGCAATGGGCAGTTCTTC.

This rearrangement joins TRBV28 to TRBJ2-5; maybe TRBD1 (5 bases). CDR3 length equals 14 residues. V dropped 2 bases and J dropped 5 bases, with 12 bases sitting between them. Per germline, CDR1 MDHEN and CDR2 SYDVKM. CDR3 bases: TGTGCCAGCAGTTTAAGGGAAGGGGTGGAGACCCAGTACTTC. Translated: CASSLREGVETQYF. The whole variable domain, remainder taken from reference TRBV28 and TRBJ2-5, is DVKVTQSSRYLVKRTGEKVFLECVQDMDHENMFWYRQDPGLGLRLIYFSYDVKMKEKGDIPEGYSVSREKKERFSLILESASTNQTSMYLCASSLREGVETQYFGPGTRLLVL.